The clone carrying this TCR beta chain was detected many times. Antigen specificity is unknown. These data belong to a study of T-cell reconstitution after alpha-beta-depleted transplantation in children. Using unique molecular identifiers, the investigators prepared the TCRbeta library. TCRdb re-derived calls from the PCR reads in MiXCR, one entry per CDR3 protein. This sample yields about 870,000 distinct CDR3 sequences, of which around 17% are seen a single time; approximately 5% belongs to the top ten. Broader study findings: As was reported, about two months after transplant, alpha-beta T cells came from several hundred expanded graft clones. High day-60 TCRbeta diversity in some patients came from surviving recipient T cells and thymic progenitors. Newly produced T cells mostly accounted for T-cell counts and diversity one year post-transplant.

This CDR3 contains 13 residues. Trimming took off 2 bases at V and 1 base at J, with 4 bases between the two ends. Germline V CDR1 and CDR2: SGHDT, YYEEEE. Sequencing used PBMCs, mostly from graft donor cells, obtained 360 days after TCRalphabeta/CD19-depleted stem cell transplant. The chain links TRBV5-6 to TRBJ2-1; D is uncertain. The clonotype comes from a male patient between 5 and 17 years old who had a stem cell transplant for acute lymphoblastic leukemia, so the T cells may come from the graft donor. CDR3 loop: CASSFLSYNEQFF. DNA of the CDR3: TGTGCCAGCAGCTTCCTATCCTACAATGAGCAGTTCTTC.